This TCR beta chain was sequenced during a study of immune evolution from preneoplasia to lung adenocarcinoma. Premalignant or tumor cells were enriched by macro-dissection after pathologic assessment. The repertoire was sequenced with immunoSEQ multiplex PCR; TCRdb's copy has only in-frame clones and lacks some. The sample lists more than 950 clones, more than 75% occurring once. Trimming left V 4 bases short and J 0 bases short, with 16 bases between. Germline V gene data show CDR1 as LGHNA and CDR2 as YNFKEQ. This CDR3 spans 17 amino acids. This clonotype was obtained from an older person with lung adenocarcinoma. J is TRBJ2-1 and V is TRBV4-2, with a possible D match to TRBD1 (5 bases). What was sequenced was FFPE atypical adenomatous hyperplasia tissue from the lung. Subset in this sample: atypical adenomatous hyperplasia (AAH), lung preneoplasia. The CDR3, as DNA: TGTGCCAGCAGCCGCCGTGAAGGGGTCAGCTCCTACAATGAGCAGTTCTTC. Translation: CASSRREGVSSYNEQFF.